This note documents a single TCR beta chain sequence. CDR1 LNHDA and CDR2 SQIVND come from the germline V gene (reference sequence). J was trimmed by 1 base and V by 3 bases; bases with no gene match: 7. The CDR3 runs to 17 residues. CD8 memory merged CD45RO+ cells and CCR7-negative CD45RA+ TemRA cells into one population. The data are from a study of shared clonotypes between healthy human individuals. Libraries were prepared by immunoSEQ multiplex PCR; TCRdb keeps only in-frame clonotypes and omits some of them. The table records roughly 410,000 clones, about 96% of them present only once. The source material was memory CD8+ T cells sorted from blood. This sample's subset: CD45RO+ cells pooled with CCR7-negative TemRA cells. The TCR originated in a man aged 25 to 40 in good health. The chain uses TRBV19 and TRBJ2-3; TRBD2 matches 10 bases. The CDR3 DNA follows: TGTGCCAGTAGTATTTCCCCAGCGGGAGGGGGCACAGATACGCAGTATTTT. It is translated as CASSISPAGGGTDTQYF.